The 15 T cell receptor beta chains reported below all come from one sample, sequenced in a study of blood T cell repertoires in COVID-19. TCRdb's copy holds only in-frame clones and misses some; the assay was immunoSEQ multiplex PCR. The repertoire includes a few hundred thousand clones, roughly four fifths of them detected once, and approximately 9.2% sits in the top ten. The sequencing sample was made of PBMCs or T cells enriched from blood (not recorded which). All receptors come from a man between 40 and 49 years old who had recovered from COVID-19.

The chain is built from TRBV24-1 and TRBJ2-1; 7 bases map to TRBD2. Germline CDR1 KGHDR, CDR2 SFDVKD. This CDR3 has 12 residues. V gave up 7 bases and J gave up 8 bases; unmatched junction bases: 4. Here the CDR3 reads CATSPGGYEQFF. Here the CDR3 DNA reads TGTGCCACCAGCCCCGGGGGGTATGAGCAGTTCTTC.

This rearrangement joins TRBV7-3 to TRBJ2-2; D not resolved. In germline, CDR1 is SGHTA, CDR2 FQGTGA. Trimming removed 2 bases at V and 6 bases at J, with 7 bases between. CDR3 length: 13 amino acids. The CDR3 DNA sequence: TGTGCCAGCAGCTTAGTTCTCTCCGGGGAGCTGTTTTTT. Translated, it gives CASSLVLSGELFF.

The rearrangement uses TRBV5-1 and TRBJ2-5, with D possibly being TRBD2 (6 bases). The germline V gene encodes CDR1 SGHRS and CDR2 YFSETQ. The germline V and J ends were trimmed by 0 bases and 2 bases, with 14 bases remaining between them. This CDR3 has 16 amino acids. The DNA of the CDR3 is TGCGCCAGCAGCTTGGGGTCCCGGGGGTATCAAGAGACCCAGTACTTC. Its translation: CASSLGSRGYQETQYF.

The chain carries TRBV6-2 or TRBV6-3 and TRBJ1-4; a possible D gene is TRBD1 (6 bases). V lost 2 bases and J 11 bases, leaving 27 bases between the germline ends. Germline CDR1 MNHEY, CDR2 SVGEGT. This CDR3 is 18 amino acids long. The chain's CDR3 is CASSYPQGWGPTRNKLFF. CDR3 coding DNA: TGTGCCAGCAGTTACCCTCAAGGCTGGGGGCCAACAAGGAATAAACTGTTTTTT.

V and J are TRBV7-3 and TRBJ1-5; D is undetermined. The CDR3 consists of 13 residues. Germline-derived CDR1 and CDR2 are SGHTA and FQGTGA. V was trimmed by 5 bases and J by 8 bases, leaving 13 bases between them. The CDR3 DNA follows: TGTGCCAGCAGCCCGTTCCACGGGGAGCCCCAGCATTTT. As protein: CASSPFHGEPQHF.

The J gene is TRBJ1-4, the V gene TRBV15; TRBD1 might be the D (5 bases). Trimming cost V 3 bases and J 8 bases, with 16 bases left between them. The CDR3 contains 15 residues. Germline CDR1 LNHNV, CDR2 YYDKDF (reference sequence). CDR3 sequence reads: CATSSPGRDGEKLFF. Written as DNA, the CDR3 is TGTGCCACCAGCAGTCCAGGGCGGGACGGCGAAAAACTGTTTTTT.

This sequence joins TRBV7-3 and TRBJ1-2; weak D call: TRBD1 (6 bases). Per germline, CDR1 SGHTA and CDR2 FQGTGA. This CDR3 is built from 14 residues. V shed 5 bases and J shed 5 bases, with 15 bases lying between them. The CDR3 region has the DNA TGTGCCAGCAGCCCCGATGGACAGAATTATGGCTACACCTTC. It translates to CASSPDGQNYGYTF.

On this clone: This CDR3 is also generated by other DNA sequences in the sample. The rearrangement uses TRBV24-1 and TRBJ1-2; D gene unclear. Per the germline V gene, CDR1 is KGHDR and CDR2 is SFDVKD. Between the trimmed V and J ends, which lost 7 bases and 0 bases, there was a span of 8 bases. This CDR3 is 13 amino acids long. The CDR3, as DNA: TGTGCCACCAGCCGCGGAGCTAACTATGGCTACACCTTC. This translates into CATSRGANYGYTF.

This clone was detected ten times or more. The rearrangement links TRBV7-9 to TRBJ2-1, with 8 bases identical to TRBD2. The CDR3 covers 16 residues. Germline CDR1 is SEHNR and CDR2 is FQNEAQ (reference sequence). After removal of 4 bases from V and 12 bases from J, the junction contained 17 bases not matched to a gene. This chain's CDR3 is CASSSTGTSIIDRQFF. The CDR3 bases are TGTGCCAGCAGCTCCACCGGGACTAGTATCATCGATCGGCAGTTCTTC.

The J gene is TRBJ1-5, the V gene TRBV6-5, with 10 nucleotides matching TRBD1. Germline V gene sequence: CDR1 MNHEY, CDR2 SVGAGI. With 6 bases clipped from V and 6 bases from J, the junction kept 5 bases outside the gene matches. The CDR3 covers 14 residues. In DNA, the CDR3 is TGTGCCAGCAGCCCCGACAGGGGGCGTCAGCCCCAGCATTTT. It encodes CASSPDRGRQPQHF.

The chain employs TRBV11-2 and TRBJ2-2; weak D call: TRBD1 (6 bases). This CDR3 region has 15 residues. Germline lookup yields CDR1 SGHAT and CDR2 FQNNGV. V was clipped by 4 bases and J by 4 bases, with 13 bases between them. The CDR3 here is CASSSSTGFTGELFF. The CDR3 region has the DNA TGTGCCAGCAGCTCTTCAACAGGGTTCACCGGGGAGCTGTTTTTT.

This chain connects TRBV24-1 to TRBJ2-1, with TRBD1 identical over 8 bases. Germline CDR1 KGHDR, CDR2 SFDVKD. V dropped 9 bases and J dropped 3; count of bases not matched to a gene: 9. The CDR3 sequence is 15 residues long. The CDR3 reads CATGRQGLDYNEQFF. The CDR3 coding sequence is TGTGCCACCGGTCGACAGGGGCTAGACTACAATGAGCAGTTCTTC.

This clone was seen a few times. J is TRBJ2-6 and V is TRBV18; D is uncertain. The V gene's germline CDR1 is KGHSH and CDR2 LQKENI. Trimming pared 8 bases from V and 1 base from J, leaving 6 bases between. This CDR3 spans 13 amino acids. The CDR3 reads CASHFSGANVLTF. CDR3 DNA: TGTGCCAGCCATTTTTCTGGGGCCAACGTCCTGACTTTC.

This chain uses TRBV6-5 with TRBJ2-7; 8 positions agree with TRBD1. Germline loops: CDR1 MNHEY, CDR2 SVGAGI. This CDR3 has 15 amino acids. V was clipped by 6 bases and J by 2 bases; unmatched bases: 9. CDR3 in amino acids: CASRADRGSAYEQYF. DNA of the CDR3: TGTGCCAGCAGGGCTGACAGGGGAAGCGCCTACGAGCAGTACTTC.

The J gene is TRBJ2-2, the V gene TRBV6-5, with D perhaps matching TRBD2 (5 bases). The V gene's germline CDR1 is MNHEY and CDR2 SVGAGI. CDR3 length equals 15 residues. V shed 11 bases and J shed 8 bases, with 24 bases lying between them. The CDR3 DNA sequence: TGTGCCGGAAGAGGGCCCTATGCAAGGCGTGGGGAGCTGTTTTTT. It specifies CAGRGPYARRGELFF.